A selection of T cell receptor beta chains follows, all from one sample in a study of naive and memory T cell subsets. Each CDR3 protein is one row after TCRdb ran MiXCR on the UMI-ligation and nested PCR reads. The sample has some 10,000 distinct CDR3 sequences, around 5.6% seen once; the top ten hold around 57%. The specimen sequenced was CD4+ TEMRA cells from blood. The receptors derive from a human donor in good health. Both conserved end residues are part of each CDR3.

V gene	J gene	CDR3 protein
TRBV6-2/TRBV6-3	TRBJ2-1	CASSYLRNEQFF
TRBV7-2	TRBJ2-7	CASSLWGYEQYF
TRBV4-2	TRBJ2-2	CASSETSNTGELFF
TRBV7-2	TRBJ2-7	CASSIVGALAYEQYF
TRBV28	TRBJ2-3	CASSLYPHGPSGVDTQYF
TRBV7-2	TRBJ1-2	CASSLELNYYGYTF
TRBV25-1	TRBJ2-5	CASSAAGTGKETQYF
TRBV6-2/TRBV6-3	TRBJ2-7	CATRDVDEQYF
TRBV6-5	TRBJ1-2	CASSYSGQGNGYTF
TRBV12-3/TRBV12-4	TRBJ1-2	CASSLRSTNYGYTF
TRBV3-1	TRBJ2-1	CASSQDRTRGEQFF
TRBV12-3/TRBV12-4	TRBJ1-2	CASIVGEGYGYTF
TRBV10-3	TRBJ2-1	CAISVRGGPYNEQFF
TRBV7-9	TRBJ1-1	CASSSTGAAFF
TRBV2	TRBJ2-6	CAISRDRVSMYGANVLTF
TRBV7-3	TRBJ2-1	CASSLKAGGYNEQFF
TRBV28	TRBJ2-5	CASSFPGTGGQETQYF
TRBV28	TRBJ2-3	CASSTQATDTQYF
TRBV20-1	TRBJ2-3	CSAHDRGRGTDTQYF
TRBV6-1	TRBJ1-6	CASSEVALSGIPLHF
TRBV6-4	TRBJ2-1	CASSEREYNEQFF
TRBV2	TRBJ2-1	CASSERDSQNEQFF
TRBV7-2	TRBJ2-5	CASSLGPAETQYF
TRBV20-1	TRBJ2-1	CSARARLLPGIEQFF
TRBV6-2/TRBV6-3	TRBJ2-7	CASRHGNYEQYF
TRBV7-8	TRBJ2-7	CASSLQGKGVYEQYF
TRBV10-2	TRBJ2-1	CASSESVAGTNEQFF
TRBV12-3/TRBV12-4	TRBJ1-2	CASSFSLKDGYTF
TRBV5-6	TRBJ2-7	CASPEVAGGHSYEQYF
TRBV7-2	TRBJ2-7	CASSLMGLPYEQYF
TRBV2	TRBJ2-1	CASSGGRPLEGGEQFF
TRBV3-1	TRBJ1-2	CASSPFGQAYGYTF
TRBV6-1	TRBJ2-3	CASSYGTLPTDTQYF
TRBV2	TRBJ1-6	CASSEPRIANSPLHF
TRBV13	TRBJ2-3	CASSVSGTSGRADTQYF
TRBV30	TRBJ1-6	CAWSVDSRDYSPLHF
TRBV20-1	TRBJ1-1	CTEGVPEAFF
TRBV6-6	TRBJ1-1	CASSYSWAGEAFF
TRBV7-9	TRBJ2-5	CASSEGSVATGETQYF
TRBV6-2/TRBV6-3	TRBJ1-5	CASSYSARKAFRPQHF
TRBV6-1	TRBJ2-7	CASTPGGILPYEQYF
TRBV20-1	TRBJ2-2	CSARGERGSGELFF
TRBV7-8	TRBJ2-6	CASSSERHSGANVLTF
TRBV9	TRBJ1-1	CASSPPKGQVNTEAFF
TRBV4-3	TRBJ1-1	CASSQDFTPSQRTEAFF
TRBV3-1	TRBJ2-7	CASSHDRTYEQYF